The entry that follows covers one T cell receptor beta chain sequence. Germline CDR1 and CDR2: LNHDA and SQIVND (reference sequence). Deletions cut 3 bases from V and 7 bases from J, with 9 bases between. CDR3 length: 12 amino acids. These data belong to a study of blood T cell repertoires in COVID-19. Produced via immunoSEQ multiplex PCR; TCRdb's table is partial and in-frame only. The sample carries some 120,000 clones, 75% to 90% recorded once. The sequenced material came from peripheral blood. V is TRBV19 and J is TRBJ1-1; D call uncertain. The clonotype originates from a man aged 65 to 85 with acute or convalescent COVID-19. CDR3 DNA sequence: TGTGCCAGTAGTATGGCCCGAAGTGAAGCTTTCTTT. Encoded protein: CASSMARSEAFF.